This TCR beta chain comes out of a study of T-cell memory formation after mild COVID-19. This clonotype was seen a few times. TCRdb re-called the 5' RACE reads through MiXCR, storing one row per CDR3 protein. The table lists about 340,000 distinct CDR3 sequences, more than 15% of them singletons. Trimming took off 3 bases at V and 6 bases at J, with 11 bases between the two ends. The CDR3 contains 14 residues. This sequence originates from a man between 18 and 35 years old who had mild COVID-19 (a few samples of this study predate the infection). Cell type and time point are not known. This chain connects TRBV12-3 or TRBV12-4 to TRBJ2-2; D unclear. Sequencing input: PBMCs or a T cell subset sorted from them (not recorded which). The CDR3 spells CASSFSGPPGELFF. CDR3 DNA sequence: TGTGCCAGCAGTTTCTCGGGTCCCCCCGGGGAGCTGTTTTTT.